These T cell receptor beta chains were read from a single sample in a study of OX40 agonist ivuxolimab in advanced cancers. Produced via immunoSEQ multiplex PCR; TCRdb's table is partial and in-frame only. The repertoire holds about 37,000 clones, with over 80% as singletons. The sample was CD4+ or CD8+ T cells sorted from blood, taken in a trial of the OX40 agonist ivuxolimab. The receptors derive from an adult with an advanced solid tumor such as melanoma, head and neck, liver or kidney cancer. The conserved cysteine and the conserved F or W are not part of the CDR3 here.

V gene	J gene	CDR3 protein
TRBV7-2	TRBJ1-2	ASSLPRASYGYT
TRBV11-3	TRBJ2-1	ASSLVQEGRDEQF
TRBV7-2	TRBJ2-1	ASSITGLGATYNEQF
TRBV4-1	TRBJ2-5	ASSQDVGLAGGQETQY
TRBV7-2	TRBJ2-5	ASSLVGQGALQETQY
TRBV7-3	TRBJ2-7	ASSLIAGGLDEQY
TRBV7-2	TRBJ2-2	ASRRVGQSTGELF
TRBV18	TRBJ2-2	ASSQSGSRTGELF
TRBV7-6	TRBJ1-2	ASAPTANYGYT
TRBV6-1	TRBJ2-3	ASSEATDTQY
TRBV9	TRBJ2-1	ASSVGSGGYNEQF
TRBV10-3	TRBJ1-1	AISQGGTEAF
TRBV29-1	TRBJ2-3	SLDGVGTGTQY
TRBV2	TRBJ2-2	ASSVGLAGTGELF
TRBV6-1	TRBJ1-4	ASRVGSTNEKLF
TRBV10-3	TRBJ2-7	AISESADRLYEQY
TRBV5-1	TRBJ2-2	ASRPGSSGDTGELF
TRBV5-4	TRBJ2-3	ASSLGLAGGPYTDTQY
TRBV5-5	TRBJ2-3	ASSLGLAGGPSTDTQY
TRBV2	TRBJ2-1	ASSNRLAGQNEQF
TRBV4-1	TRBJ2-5	ASSHRTGQETQY
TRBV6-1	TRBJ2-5	ASRRGPNQETQY
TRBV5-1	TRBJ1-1	ASSLMPGNTEAF
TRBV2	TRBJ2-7	ASSGAGGAYEQY
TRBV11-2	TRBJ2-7	ASSLGDYEQY